The 3 T cell receptor beta chains in this list originate from one sample, sequenced in a study of control samples from healthy donors and cancer patients. TCRdb's copy holds only in-frame clones and misses some; the assay was immunoSEQ multiplex PCR. The sample lists tens of thousands of clones, about 90% occurring once. The sample consisted of PBMCs. All receptors come from a woman in her fifties or sixties with head and neck cancer.

This rearrangement joins TRBV19 to TRBJ2-7; D gene ambiguous. Germline values: CDR1 LNHDA, CDR2 SQIVND (reference sequence). The CDR3 consists of 13 residues. The germline V and J ends were trimmed by 3 bases and 3 bases, with 9 bases remaining between them. Here the CDR3 reads CASSIGSSYEQYF. The CDR3 bases are TGTGCCAGTAGTATCGGCAGCAGCTACGAGCAGTACTTC.

The chain combines TRBV5-1 with TRBJ2-7; TRBD1 matches at 11 bases. J was trimmed by 3 bases and V by 5 bases; bases with no gene match: 4. The V gene's germline CDR1 is SGHRS and CDR2 YFSETQ. This CDR3 is built from 14 residues. The CDR3 spells CASRPGQGDYEQYF. In DNA form, the CDR3 reads TGCGCCAGCAGGCCGGGACAGGGGGACTACGAGCAGTACTTC.

The chain uses TRBV30 and TRBJ2-5; no reliable D call. The CDR3 extends over 14 amino acids. V lost 3 bases and J lost 1, with 12 bases in between. Germline-derived CDR1 and CDR2 are GTSNPN and SVGIG (reference sequence). CDR3 sequence: CAWRRMGFQETQYF. The CDR3 DNA is TGTGCCTGGAGACGGATGGGGTTCCAAGAGACCCAGTACTTC.